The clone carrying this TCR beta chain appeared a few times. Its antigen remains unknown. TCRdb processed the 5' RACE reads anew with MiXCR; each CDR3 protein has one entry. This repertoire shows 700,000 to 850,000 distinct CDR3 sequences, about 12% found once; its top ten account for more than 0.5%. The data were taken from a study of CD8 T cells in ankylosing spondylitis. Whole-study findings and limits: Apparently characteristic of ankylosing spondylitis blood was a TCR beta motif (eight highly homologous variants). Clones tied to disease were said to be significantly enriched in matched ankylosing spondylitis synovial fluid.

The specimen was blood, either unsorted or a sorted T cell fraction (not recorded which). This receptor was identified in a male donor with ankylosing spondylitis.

The CDR3 spells CASSLTDTSPLHF. The CDR3 nucleotides read TGTGCCAGCAGCTTAACGGATACTTCACCCCTCCACTTT. This rearrangement joins TRBV7-2 to TRBJ1-6; D is uncertain. With 2 bases removed from V and 9 bases from J, the gap between germline ends came to 8 bases. The CDR3 has 13 amino acids. In germline, CDR1 is SGHTA, CDR2 FQGNSA.